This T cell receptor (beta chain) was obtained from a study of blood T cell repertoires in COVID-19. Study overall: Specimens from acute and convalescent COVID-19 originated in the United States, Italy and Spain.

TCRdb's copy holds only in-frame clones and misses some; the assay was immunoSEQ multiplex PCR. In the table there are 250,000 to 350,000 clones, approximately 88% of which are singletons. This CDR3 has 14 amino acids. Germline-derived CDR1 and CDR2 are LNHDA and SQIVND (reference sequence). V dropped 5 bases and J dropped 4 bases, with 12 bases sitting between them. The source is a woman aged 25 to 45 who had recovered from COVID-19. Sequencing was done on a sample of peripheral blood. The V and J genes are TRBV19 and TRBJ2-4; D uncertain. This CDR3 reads CASSFPGRKNIQYF. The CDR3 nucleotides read TGTGCCAGTAGTTTTCCAGGAAGAAAAAACATTCAGTACTTC.